This T cell receptor (beta chain) was identified during a study of cytomegalovirus exposure and HLA in healthy donors. Overall study context: Roughly 80 million unique TCRs from HLA-typed donors were held in an early data release. The study's findings and limits: A few chains linked to CMV were shown in vitro to be specific for CMV antigens. Listed as cytomegalovirus-associated were over 150 TCR beta chains.

For this clone: Its antigen is currently unknown.

The primer mix had 60 Vbeta and 13 Jbeta primers. Measured with immunoSEQ multiplex PCR; TCRdb has only the in-frame clones, and not every one. The table shows fewer than 200,000 clones, with around 73% occurring only once. The CDR3 loop spans 13 amino acids. V shed 8 bases and J shed 2 bases, with 13 bases lying between them. Germline CDR1 and CDR2: SNHLY and FYNNEI. This TCR was recovered from a man aged 60 to 75 in good health and CMV-seronegative. The rearrangement joins TRBV2 to TRBJ2-7, with a possible D match to TRBD2 (5 bases). Material: PBMCs. The CDR3 DNA reads as TGTGCCAGCCAGACGGACGGGACCTACGAGCAGTACTTC. Its translation: CASQTDGTYEQYF.